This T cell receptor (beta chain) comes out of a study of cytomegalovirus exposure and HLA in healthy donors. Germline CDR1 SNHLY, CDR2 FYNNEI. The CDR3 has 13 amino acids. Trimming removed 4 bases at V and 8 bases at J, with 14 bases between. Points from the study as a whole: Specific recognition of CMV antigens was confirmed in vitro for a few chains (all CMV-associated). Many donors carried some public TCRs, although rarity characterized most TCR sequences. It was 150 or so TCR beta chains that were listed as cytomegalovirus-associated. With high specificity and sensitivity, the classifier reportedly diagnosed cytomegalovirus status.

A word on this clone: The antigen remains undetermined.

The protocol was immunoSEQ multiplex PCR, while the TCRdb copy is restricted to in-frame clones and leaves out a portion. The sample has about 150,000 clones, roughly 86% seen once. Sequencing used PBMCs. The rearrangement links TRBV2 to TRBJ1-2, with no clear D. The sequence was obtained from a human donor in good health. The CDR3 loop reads CASSGGVVGGYTF. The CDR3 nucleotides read TGTGCCAGCAGTGGAGGCGTGGTTGGCGGCTACACCTTC.